The sequence of this T cell receptor (beta chain) was determined in a study of T cells in Graves' hyperthyroidism and ophthalmopathy. Study conclusions and caveats: By a 13 V-J model, ophthalmopathy was set apart from stable hyperthyroidism.

The CDR3 contains 13 residues. Germline V gene data show CDR1 as MNHEY and CDR2 as SVGEGT. V gave up 4 bases and J gave up 2 bases, with 8 bases separating them. This clonotype was recorded many times. Its antigen remains unidentified. From RNA transcripts, TCR beta CDR3 regions were amplified. In the first-round RT-PCR of the TCR CDR3, the HTBI primer set was used. TCRdb passed the multiplex PCR reads through MiXCR, listing each CDR3 protein once. The sample holds about 290,000 distinct CDR3 sequences, about 17% seen once. The V gene is TRBV6-2 or TRBV6-3, the J gene TRBJ1-1; the D is unclear. This TCR came from a woman aged 55-75 years with Graves' ophthalmopathy. Sample: blood. The DNA of the CDR3 is TGTGCCAGCAGTTCACCCCGTAACACTGAAGCTTTCTTT. It translates to CASSSPRNTEAFF.